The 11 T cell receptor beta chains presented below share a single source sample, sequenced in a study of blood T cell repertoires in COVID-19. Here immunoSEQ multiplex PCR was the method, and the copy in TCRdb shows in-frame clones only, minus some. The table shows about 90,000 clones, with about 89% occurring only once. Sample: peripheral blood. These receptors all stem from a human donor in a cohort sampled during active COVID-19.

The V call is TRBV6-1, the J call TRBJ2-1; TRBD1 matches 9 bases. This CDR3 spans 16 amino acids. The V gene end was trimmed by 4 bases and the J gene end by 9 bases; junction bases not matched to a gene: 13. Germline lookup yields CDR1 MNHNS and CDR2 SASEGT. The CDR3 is CASSGRDRVVIAEQFF. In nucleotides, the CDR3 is TGTGCCAGCAGTGGGAGGGACAGGGTAGTTATCGCTGAGCAGTTCTTC.

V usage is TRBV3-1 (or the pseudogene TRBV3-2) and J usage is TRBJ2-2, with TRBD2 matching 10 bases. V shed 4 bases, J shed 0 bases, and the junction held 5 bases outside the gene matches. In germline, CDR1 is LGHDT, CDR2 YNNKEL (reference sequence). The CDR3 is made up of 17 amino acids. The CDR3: CASSPSGGVANTGELFF. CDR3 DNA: TGTGCCAGCAGCCCAAGCGGGGGGGTAGCGAACACCGGGGAGCTGTTTTTT.

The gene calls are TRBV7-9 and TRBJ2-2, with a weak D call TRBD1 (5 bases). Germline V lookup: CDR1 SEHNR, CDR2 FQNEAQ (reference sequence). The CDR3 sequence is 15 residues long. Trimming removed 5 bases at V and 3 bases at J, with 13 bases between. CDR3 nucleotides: TGTGCCAGCAGCCCACAGGCGGTCGACACCGGGGAGCTGTTTTTT. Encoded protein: CASSPQAVDTGELFF.

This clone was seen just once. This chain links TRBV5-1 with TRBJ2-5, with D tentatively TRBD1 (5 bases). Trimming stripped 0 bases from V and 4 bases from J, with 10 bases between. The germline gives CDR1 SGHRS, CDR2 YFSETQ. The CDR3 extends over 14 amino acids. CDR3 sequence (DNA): TGCGCCAGCAGCTTGGGGCAGGGCCGAGAGACCCAGTACTTC. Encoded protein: CASSLGQGRETQYF.

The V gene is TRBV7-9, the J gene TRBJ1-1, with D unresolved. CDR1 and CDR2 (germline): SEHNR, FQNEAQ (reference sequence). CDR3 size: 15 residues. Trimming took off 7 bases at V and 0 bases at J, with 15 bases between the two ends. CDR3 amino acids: CASTPKVTLNTEAFF. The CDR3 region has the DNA TGTGCCAGCACCCCGAAAGTTACTCTGAACACTGAAGCTTTCTTT.

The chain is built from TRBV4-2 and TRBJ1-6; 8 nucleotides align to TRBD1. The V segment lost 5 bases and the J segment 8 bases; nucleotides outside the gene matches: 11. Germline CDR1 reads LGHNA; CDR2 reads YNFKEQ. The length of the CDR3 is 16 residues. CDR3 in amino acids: CASSGDRGLEDSPLHF. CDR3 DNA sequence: TGTGCCAGCAGCGGAGACAGGGGCTTGGAGGATTCACCCCTCCACTTT.

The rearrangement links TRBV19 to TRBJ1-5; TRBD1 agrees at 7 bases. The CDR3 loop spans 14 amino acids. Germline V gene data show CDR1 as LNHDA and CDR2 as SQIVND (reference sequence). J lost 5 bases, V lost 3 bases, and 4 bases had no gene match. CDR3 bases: TGTGCCAGTAGTATCCGACAGGGTGATCAGCCCCAGCATTTT. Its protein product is CASSIRQGDQPQHF.

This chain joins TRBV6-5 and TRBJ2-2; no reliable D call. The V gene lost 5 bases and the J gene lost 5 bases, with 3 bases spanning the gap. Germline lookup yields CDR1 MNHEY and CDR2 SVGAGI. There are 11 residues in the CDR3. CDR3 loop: CASSQTGELFF. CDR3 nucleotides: TGTGCCAGCAGTCAAACCGGGGAGCTGTTTTTT.

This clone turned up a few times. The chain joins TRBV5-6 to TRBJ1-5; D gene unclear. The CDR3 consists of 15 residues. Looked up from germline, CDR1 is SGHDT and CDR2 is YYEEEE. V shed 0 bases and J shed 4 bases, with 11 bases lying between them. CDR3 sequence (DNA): TGTGCCAGCAGCTTGGAAGGCAGGAGGAATCAGCCCCAGCATTTT. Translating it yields CASSLEGRRNQPQHF.

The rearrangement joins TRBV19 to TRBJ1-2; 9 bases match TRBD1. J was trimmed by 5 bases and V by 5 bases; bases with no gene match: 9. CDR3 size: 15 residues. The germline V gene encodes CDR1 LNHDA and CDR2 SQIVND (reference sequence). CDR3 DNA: TGTGCCAGTAGTCGAAGCGGGACAGGGCGGTATGGCTACACCTTC. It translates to CASSRSGTGRYGYTF.

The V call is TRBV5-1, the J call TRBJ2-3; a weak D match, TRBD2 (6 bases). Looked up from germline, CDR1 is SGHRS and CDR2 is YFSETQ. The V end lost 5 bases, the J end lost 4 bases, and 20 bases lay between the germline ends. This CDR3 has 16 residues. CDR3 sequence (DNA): TGCGCCAGCAGTCCTCCCGGGACTCGTATCCCAGATACGCAGTATTTT. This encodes CASSPPGTRIPDTQYF.